This T cell receptor beta chain was captured by sequencing in a study of cytomegalovirus exposure and HLA in healthy donors. As regards this clone: Its antigen is not identified.

Method: immunoSEQ multiplex PCR; TCRdb's copy keeps in-frame clones and lacks some. Counted here are over 100,000 clones, approximately 89% occurring once; the ten biggest clones make up 0.95% to 1.5%. CDR1 SNHLY and CDR2 FYNNEI come from the germline V gene. This CDR3 contains 14 residues. V shed 4 bases, J shed 3 bases, and the junction held 6 bases outside the gene matches. Findings of the study overall: Rarity marked most TCR sequences, yet some public TCRs occurred in many donors. Researchers counted 150 to 200 TCR beta chains as cytomegalovirus-associated.

The origin of this receptor is a woman in her late teens or twenties in good health and CMV-seronegative. The specimen was PBMCs. This chain links TRBV2 with TRBJ2-7; 7 bases match TRBD1. The CDR3 spells CASSGGQRIYEQYF. The CDR3 DNA reads TGTGCCAGCAGTGGGGGACAGAGGATCTACGAGCAGTACTTC.